The present T cell receptor (beta chain) was sequenced within a study of blood T cells in healthy people across ages. This clonotype was observed a single time. Alongside a J-beta primer mix, a sample-barcoded 5' primer served in a second PCR lasting roughly 7 to 11 cycles. A template-switch adaptor with 12 random nucleotides tagged each cDNA molecule. One entry per CDR3 protein, called by TCRdb with MiXCR from the 5' RACE reads. The sample has approximately 690,000 distinct CDR3 sequences, around 38% seen once. Caucasian individuals from Russia who were healthy and aged 6 to 90 acted as donors. The germline V and J ends were trimmed by 6 bases and 13 bases, with 13 bases remaining between them. Germline-derived CDR1 and CDR2 are MNHEY and SVGAGI. This CDR3 has 12 residues.

This sequence was found in a man at least 80 years old in good health. The chain joins TRBV6-5 to TRBJ1-6, with D possibly being TRBD1 (6 bases). Sequenced input: blood. The CDR3 DNA sequence: TGTGCCAGCAGACAGGGTAGCGGCCCCCTCCACTTT. Residues: CASRQGSGPLHF.